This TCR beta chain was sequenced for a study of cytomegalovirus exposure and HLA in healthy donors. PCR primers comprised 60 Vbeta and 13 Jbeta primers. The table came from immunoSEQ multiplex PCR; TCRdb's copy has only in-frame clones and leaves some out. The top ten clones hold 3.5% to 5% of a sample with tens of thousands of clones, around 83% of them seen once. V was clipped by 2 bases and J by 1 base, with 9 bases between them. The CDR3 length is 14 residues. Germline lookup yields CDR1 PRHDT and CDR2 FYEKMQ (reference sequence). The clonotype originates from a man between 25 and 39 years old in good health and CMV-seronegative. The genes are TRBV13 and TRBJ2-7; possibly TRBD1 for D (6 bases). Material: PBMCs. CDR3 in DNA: TGTGCCAGCAGCTTAACAGGGATATCCTACGAGCAGTACTTC. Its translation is CASSLTGISYEQYF.